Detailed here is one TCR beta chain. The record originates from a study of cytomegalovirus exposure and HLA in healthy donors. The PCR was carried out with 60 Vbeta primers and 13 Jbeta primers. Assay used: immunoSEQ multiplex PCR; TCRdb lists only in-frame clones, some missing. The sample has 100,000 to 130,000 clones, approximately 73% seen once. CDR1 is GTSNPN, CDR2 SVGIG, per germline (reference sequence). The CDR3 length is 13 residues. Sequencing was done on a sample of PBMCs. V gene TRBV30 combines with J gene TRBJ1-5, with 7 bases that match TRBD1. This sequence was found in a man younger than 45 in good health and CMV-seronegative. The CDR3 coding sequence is TGTGCTTGGTCCAGACAGGGAAATCAGCCCCAGCATTTT. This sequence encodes CAWSRQGNQPQHF.